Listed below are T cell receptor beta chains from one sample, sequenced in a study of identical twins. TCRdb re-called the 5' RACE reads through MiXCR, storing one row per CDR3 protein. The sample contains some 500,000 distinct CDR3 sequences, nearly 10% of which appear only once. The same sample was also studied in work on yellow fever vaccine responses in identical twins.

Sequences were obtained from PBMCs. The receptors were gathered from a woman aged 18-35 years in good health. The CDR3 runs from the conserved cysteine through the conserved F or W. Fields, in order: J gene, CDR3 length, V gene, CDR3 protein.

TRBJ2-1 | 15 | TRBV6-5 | CASSYSIESYNEQFF
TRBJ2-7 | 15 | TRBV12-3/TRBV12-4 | CASSQSPLFSYEQYF
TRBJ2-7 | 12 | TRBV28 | CASNQRGGEQYF
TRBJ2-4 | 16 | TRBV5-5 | CASSFGGGVSKNIQYF
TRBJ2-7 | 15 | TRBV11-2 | CASSLVGFSNYEQYF
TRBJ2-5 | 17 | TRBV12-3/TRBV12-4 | CASTRWLAGGLQETQYF
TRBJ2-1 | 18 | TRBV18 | CASSRWTSGGSSYNEQFF
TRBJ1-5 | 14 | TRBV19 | CASSINSANQPQHF
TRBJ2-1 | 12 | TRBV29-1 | CSVGKGGNEQFF
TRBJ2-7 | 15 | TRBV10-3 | CAISRGAILDYEQYF
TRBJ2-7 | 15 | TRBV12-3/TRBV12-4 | CASSQRRSRSREQYF
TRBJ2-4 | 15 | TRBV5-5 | CASSYQTGGRGIQYF
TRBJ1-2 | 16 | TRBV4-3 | CASSQGAGTGNYGYTF
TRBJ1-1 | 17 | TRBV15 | CATSRILTAGLHTEAFF
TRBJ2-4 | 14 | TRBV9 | CASSRALTEDIQYF
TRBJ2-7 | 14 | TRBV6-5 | CASSYLADSWEQYF
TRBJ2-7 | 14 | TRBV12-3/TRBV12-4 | CASRGTGNSYEQYF
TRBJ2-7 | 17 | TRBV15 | CATSSPRGSGGSYEQYF
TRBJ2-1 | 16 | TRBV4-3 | CASSQDSLAGYNEQFF
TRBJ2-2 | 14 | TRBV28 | CASSFPGEAGELFF
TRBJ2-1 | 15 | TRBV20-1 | CSARSSSGGAHEQFF
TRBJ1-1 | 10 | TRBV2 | CASSNGEAFF
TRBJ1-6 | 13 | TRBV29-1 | CSAYGLTKSPLHF
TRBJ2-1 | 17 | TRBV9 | CASSRMAGTSSYNEQFF
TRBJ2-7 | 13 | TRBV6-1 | CASSGWDHYEQYF
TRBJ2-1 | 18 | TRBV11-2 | CASSLDGAGAGGLNEQFF
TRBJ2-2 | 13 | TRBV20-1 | CSAYRQGTGELFF
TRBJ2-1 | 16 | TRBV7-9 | CASSPRSGQGSNEQFF
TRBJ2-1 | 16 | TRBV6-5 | CASSSRGLRSYNEQFF
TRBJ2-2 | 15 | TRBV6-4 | CASSESPENTGELFF
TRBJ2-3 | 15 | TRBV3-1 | CASRLISGGADTQYF
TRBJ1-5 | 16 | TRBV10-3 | CAISEGDRGLGQPQHF
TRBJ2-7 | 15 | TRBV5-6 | CASSLSGTGDNEQYF
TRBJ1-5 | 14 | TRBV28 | CASSFSPSNQPQHF
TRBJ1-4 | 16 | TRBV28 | CASSLPTLRVNEKLFF
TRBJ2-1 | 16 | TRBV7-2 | CASSLNGGGPYREQFF
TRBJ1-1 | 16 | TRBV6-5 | CASSYRAAGMNTEAFF
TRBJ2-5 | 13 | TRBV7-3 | CASSSYPKETQYF
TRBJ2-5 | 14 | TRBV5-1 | CASSTGVDQETQYF
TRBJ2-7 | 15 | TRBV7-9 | CASSLEMILAGQQYF
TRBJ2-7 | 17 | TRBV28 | CASSSPGLAGSYYEQYF
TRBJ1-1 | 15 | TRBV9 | CASSPHSGQNTEAFF